This T cell receptor (beta chain) came from a study of blood T cell repertoires in COVID-19. Overall study context: Italy, Spain and the United States were the sources of the convalescent and acute COVID-19 samples. PBMCs, B-cell-depleted T cells, or T cells provided the cDNA or gDNA that made up the material.

V gave up 0 bases and J gave up 1 base, with 13 bases separating them. The CDR3 contains 16 residues. Germline CDR1 is LGHNA and CDR2 is YNFKEQ. In the study's own analysis: Amplified reference gene primers provided the basis for estimating nucleated cell counts. The data were produced by immunoSEQ multiplex PCR, yet TCRdb's version contains in-frame clones alone and is incomplete. The V and J calls and clone size come from that table; D and trimming were worked out from the DNA. The table has about 300,000 clones, around 86% seen once; the top ten hold about 1.2%. Sequencing was performed on peripheral blood. V gene TRBV4-2 combines with J gene TRBJ2-7; tentatively, D is TRBD2 (5 bases). The TCR sequence derives from an older man with acute or convalescent COVID-19. CDR3 sequence (DNA): TGTGCCAGCAGCCAAGATCCGGGGATTACTTCCTACGAGCAGTACTTC. It is translated as CASSQDPGITSYEQYF.